A selection of T cell receptor beta chains follows, all from one sample in a study of beta chain features in type 1 diabetes. The method was immunoSEQ multiplex PCR; TCRdb's version includes in-frame clones alone and lacks a portion of them. The sample lists approximately 140,000 clones; approximately 9% were seen once. Material for sequencing was central memory CD4+ T cells from blood. The receptors come from a man aged 30 to 45 with type 1 diabetes. The conserved cysteine and the conserved F or W are not part of the CDR3 here. Clone size appears in some rows only: once, few, many, or a class for an expanded clone.

v_gene	abundance	j_gene	CDR3aa
TRBV7-2	few	TRBJ1-1	ASSLSMNTEAF
TRBV5-1	NA	TRBJ1-2	ASSSGQGVYYGYT
TRBV7-6	NA	TRBJ1-3	ASSLGGVSSGNTIY
TRBV28	NA	TRBJ2-7	ASSLGSRPYEQY
TRBV5-4	few	TRBJ1-3	ASSFKQGADGNTIY
TRBV27	NA	TRBJ1-1	ASSSGTGSANTEAF
TRBV5-4	NA	TRBJ2-7	ASSLVGGPYEQY
TRBV4-2	few	TRBJ1-1	ASSQGRDTEAF
TRBV7-9	NA	TRBJ2-7	ASSLGATGGYEQY
TRBV29-1	NA	TRBJ1-2	SVQTGTSNYGYT
TRBV30	many	TRBJ1-6	AWSAVGQIYNSPLH
TRBV5-4	NA	TRBJ2-7	ASSSAGTSSDEQY
TRBV2	NA	TRBJ1-1	ASRYTGSSAF
TRBV7-2	NA	TRBJ1-1	ASSLVGGMNTEAF
TRBV4-2	NA	TRBJ2-7	ASSQEAGKYEQY
TRBV2	NA	TRBJ2-5	ASRLEIETQY
TRBV5-6	NA	TRBJ2-2	ASSGTLDSSANTGELF
TRBV9	NA	TRBJ2-5	ASSVSAGGHEETQY
TRBV7-6	NA	TRBJ2-2	ASSLWAIANTGELF
TRBV6-5	few	TRBJ1-2	ASSVQGSRYGYT
TRBV27	NA	TRBJ1-2	ASSITGADGYT
TRBV6-1	NA	TRBJ2-7	ASTLPAGPYEQY
TRBV7-2	NA	TRBJ2-5	ASSLWGVQETQY
TRBV29-1	many	TRBJ1-2	SADRETYGYT
TRBV7-8	few	TRBJ1-5	ASSPGQGAGQPQH
TRBV7-7	few	TRBJ2-3	ASSRLGGERTDTQY
TRBV4-2	few	TRBJ2-7	ASSQSGQDSEQY
TRBV6-6	NA	TRBJ2-2	ASSYRLLTGELF
TRBV5-6	few	TRBJ2-3	ASSSLDFPGTDTQY
TRBV6-5	few	TRBJ2-7	ASSYRGQGTYEQY
TRBV9	NA	TRBJ1-1	ASSVATRGTEAF
TRBV18	few	TRBJ2-7	ASSPYQQGGAYEQY
TRBV6-1	few	TRBJ2-1	ASSGTGTGRSYNEQF
TRBV5-6	NA	TRBJ2-7	ASSFAAGVRYEQY
TRBV28	few	TRBJ2-7	ASSAFSGSYEQY
TRBV10-1	NA	TRBJ1-1	ASSDGQDTEAF
TRBV6-5	few	TRBJ2-1	ASSYQVNIGHNEQF
TRBV7-3	few	TRBJ2-1	ASSGGLNNEQF
TRBV9	NA	TRBJ2-1	ASSVRTNNEQF
TRBV21-1	few	TRBJ2-1	AATGGAPFGVDEQF
TRBV29-1	NA	TRBJ1-2	SVASTGGRGYT
TRBV9	few	TRBJ1-3	ASSAGGRGHGNTIY
TRBV27	few	TRBJ1-2	ASSPLGEGEMVGYT
TRBV7-3	NA	TRBJ2-2	ASSLDFYTGELF
TRBV28	NA	TRBJ1-6	ASRLSQVNSPLH
TRBV15	few	TRBJ1-5	ATSRDRWGTGNQPQH
TRBV9	few	TRBJ1-3	ASSATGLPGNTIY
TRBV2	NA	TRBJ2-1	ASSETGRDHF
TRBV5-6	NA	TRBJ2-7	ASSGDSYEQY
TRBV18	few	TRBJ1-1	ASSPVMNTEAF
TRBV5-1	few	TRBJ2-1	ASSNGQGSYNEQF
TRBV27	NA	TRBJ2-2	ASSARSGGYAGELF
TRBV5-8	few	TRBJ2-5	ASSLAGGNVLETQY
TRBV7-2	NA	TRBJ2-7	ASSQATLAGGEMQY
TRBV30	NA	TRBJ1-2	AWRDSFAGGLYGYT
TRBV15	few	TRBJ2-1	ATRPQGGPASSYNEQF
TRBV5-4	NA	TRBJ1-6	ASNQDSSPLH
TRBV11-3	NA	TRBJ2-1	ASSLESGDFDNEQF
TRBV7-6	NA	TRBJ2-1	ASSPSGGKWDEQF
TRBV18	NA	TRBJ2-3	ASSPGQLSTDTQY